Listed here are 18 T cell receptor beta chains from one sample, sequenced in a study of post-analysis software for immune sequencing data. Built from TCR beta cDNA, the libraries had unique molecular identifiers in them. TCRdb independently ran MiXCR on the PCR reads; one entry per CDR3 protein. The top ten clones hold around 4.5% of a sample with 750,000 to 950,000 distinct CDR3 sequences, under 70% of them seen once. These receptors have no known antigen. Study results and caveats: Patients carried 4 or 5 TRBV segments more frequently than controls did, and TRBV5-6, TRBV5-1 and TRBV20-1 were among them.

The sample comprised blood. The receptors were sampled from a girl aged 5-17 years with multiple sclerosis.

The J gene is TRBJ2-3, the V gene TRBV7-8, with D possibly called TRBD1 or TRBD2 (6 bases each). CDR1 and CDR2 from the germline V gene are SGHVS and FQNEAQ. V was trimmed by 1 base and J by 6 bases, leaving 11 bases between them. The CDR3 is 14 amino acids. The CDR3 loop is CASSLGGTSDTQYF. CDR3 bases: TGTGCCAGCAGCTTAGGCGGGACATCTGATACGCAGTATTTT. The entire variable domain, with the rest obtained from reference TRBV7-8 and TRBJ2-3, is as follows: GAGVSQSPRYKVAKRGQDVALRCDPISGHVSLFWYQQALGQGPEFLTYFQNEAQLDKSGLPSDRFFAERPEGSVSTLKIQRTQQEDSAVYLCASSLGGTSDTQYFGPGTRLTVL.

The chain couples TRBV29-1 to TRBJ2-3; tentative D call: TRBD2 (5 bases). The length of the CDR3 is 13 residues. Germline V lookup: CDR1 SQVTM, CDR2 ANQGSEA. V was clipped by 6 bases and J by 3 bases, with 13 bases between them. The CDR3 region is CSVPGMGTDTQYF. Written as DNA, the CDR3 is TGCAGCGTCCCGGGAATGGGGACAGATACGCAGTATTTT.

This clonotype was detected a few times. This chain links TRBV5-1 with TRBJ2-5; D is unresolved. CDR3 size: 13 residues. Trimming cost V 2 bases and J 5 bases, with 10 bases left between them. CDR1 SGHRS and CDR2 YFSETQ come from the germline V gene. The CDR3 DNA is TGCGCCAGCAGCTTCGGTAGGGCGGAGACCCAGTACTTC. Translation: CASSFGRAETQYF. The full variable domain, in which reference TRBV5-1 and TRBJ2-5 provide the parts outside the CDR3, is KAGVTQTPRYLIKTRGQQVTLSCSPISGHRSVSWYQQTPGQGLQFLFEYFSETQRNKGNFPGRFSGRQFSNSRSEMNVSTLELGDSALYLCASSFGRAETQYFGPGTRLLVL.

The chain carries TRBV12-3 or TRBV12-4 and TRBJ2-7; D gene uncertain. Trimming took off 5 bases at V and 6 bases at J, with 20 bases between the two ends. The CDR3 contains 15 residues. CDR3 amino acids: CASSQGPPYNGEQYF. CDR3 DNA sequence: TGTGCCAGCAGTCAAGGGCCGCCGTACAACGGCGAGCAGTACTTC.

This clonotype was seen only a few times. This chain joins TRBV5-1 and TRBJ2-1, with D perhaps being TRBD1 or TRBD2 (5 bases each). V was trimmed by 0 bases and J by 6 bases, leaving 13 bases between them. The germline V gene encodes CDR1 SGHRS and CDR2 YFSETQ. The CDR3 covers 15 residues. The CDR3 nucleotides read TGCGCCAGCAGCTTGGGGGGGATAACGCTCAATGAGCAGTTCTTC. Its translation is CASSLGGITLNEQFF. The full variable domain, rest sourced from reference TRBV5-1 and TRBJ2-1, is KAGVTQTPRYLIKTRGQQVTLSCSPISGHRSVSWYQQTPGQGLQFLFEYFSETQRNKGNFPGRFSGRQFSNSRSEMNVSTLELGDSALYLCASSLGGITLNEQFFGPGTRLTVL.

V usage is TRBV12-3 or TRBV12-4 and J usage is TRBJ2-5; D gene ambiguous. Trimming removed 3 bases at V and 5 bases at J, with 13 bases between. The CDR3 covers 14 residues. The CDR3 sequence is CASSFSSWLETQYF. The CDR3 coding sequence is TGTGCCAGCAGTTTCTCTAGTTGGTTGGAGACCCAGTACTTC.

In its sample, this clonotype was seen a few times. This rearrangement joins TRBV12-3 or TRBV12-4 to TRBJ2-6; the D gene is possibly TRBD2 (6 bases). There are 19 residues in the CDR3. Trimming removed 5 bases at V and 2 bases at J, with 22 bases between. CDR3 nucleotides: TGTGCCAGCAGTCTAGGGGCCGGGGGATACCTCCCTGGGGCCAACGTCCTGACTTTC. This gives the protein CASSLGAGGYLPGANVLTF.

The rearrangement joins TRBV20-1 to TRBJ1-2, with TRBD1 matching over 7 bases. With V trimmed by 5 bases and J by 5 bases, 8 bases remained unmatched. The germline V gene encodes CDR1 DFQATT and CDR2 SNEGSKA (reference sequence). The CDR3 has 13 amino acids. In nucleotides, the CDR3 is TGCAGTGCTGGACAGGTTTTACCTTATGGCTACACCTTC. Amino acids: CSAGQVLPYGYTF.

This clonotype was seen only a few times. J is TRBJ2-7 and V is TRBV20-1; D gene ambiguous. CDR1 DFQATT and CDR2 SNEGSKA come from the germline V gene (reference sequence). The CDR3 is 14 amino acids. Deletions cut 0 bases from V and 2 bases from J, with 11 bases between. CDR3: CSARDSTGPYEQYF. In DNA form, the CDR3 reads TGCAGTGCTAGAGATAGCACGGGTCCCTACGAGCAGTACTTC.

This clonotype was seen only a few times. The CDR3 is CASSFSQSGTLPYNEQFF. The CDR3 nucleotides read TGCGCCAGCAGCTTTTCCCAAAGCGGGACCCTTCCATACAATGAGCAGTTCTTC. This chain connects TRBV5-1 to TRBJ2-1; 7 bases are a match to TRBD2. The CDR3 has 18 amino acids. Germline lookup yields CDR1 SGHRS and CDR2 YFSETQ. V lost 2 bases to trimming and J lost 4 bases; unmatched junction nucleotides: 15. The full variable domain, rest sourced from reference TRBV5-1 and TRBJ2-1, is KAGVTQTPRYLIKTRGQQVTLSCSPISGHRSVSWYQQTPGQGLQFLFEYFSETQRNKGNFPGRFSGRQFSNSRSEMNVSTLELGDSALYLCASSFSQSGTLPYNEQFFGPGTRLTVL.

The sample holds a few counts of this clonotype. This rearrangement joins TRBV20-1 to TRBJ2-1; weak D call: TRBD1 (5 bases). The CDR3 has 16 residues. Trimming pared 0 bases from V and 0 bases from J, leaving 12 bases between. Germline lookup yields CDR1 DFQATT and CDR2 SNEGSKA (reference sequence). This chain's CDR3 is CSARDRAGPSYNEQFF. The CDR3, as DNA: TGCAGTGCTAGAGATAGGGCAGGGCCCTCCTACAATGAGCAGTTCTTC.

J is TRBJ2-1 and V is TRBV29-1; a possible D gene is TRBD2 (6 bases). V shed 6 bases and J shed 2 bases, with 17 bases lying between them. From germline, CDR1 is SQVTM and CDR2 ANQGSEA. The CDR3 contains 15 residues. As DNA, the CDR3 is TGCAGCGTGCCTGTGAGGGAGGTCCCCTACAATGAGCAGTTCTTC. It encodes CSVPVREVPYNEQFF.

The chain uses TRBV6-6 and TRBJ2-5; D possibly corresponds to TRBD1 (5 bases). Looked up from germline, CDR1 is MNHNY and CDR2 is SVGAGI (reference sequence). The CDR3 covers 17 residues. V dropped 0 bases and J dropped 1 base, with 15 bases sitting between them. The CDR3 sequence is CASSYSSSTGRQETQYF. The CDR3 DNA follows: TGTGCCAGCAGTTACTCGAGTTCAACAGGACGCCAAGAGACCCAGTACTTC.

This clonotype was counted at least ten times. The rearrangement uses TRBV7-2 and TRBJ2-5; a weak D match, TRBD2 (5 bases). This CDR3 is built from 14 residues. Per the germline V gene, CDR1 is SGHTA and CDR2 is FQGNSA. V shed 1 base and J shed 4 bases, with 10 bases lying between them. For the CDR3, the DNA is TGTGCCAGCAGCTTAGTAGGAGGAAGAGAGACCCAGTACTTC. As protein: CASSLVGGRETQYF.

DNA of the CDR3: TGTGCCAGCAGTTACTCGCGTCCCTACGAGCAGTACTTC. Translation: CASSYSRPYEQYF. The V call is TRBV6-6, the J call TRBJ2-7; no reliable D call. The germline V gene has CDR1 MNHNY and CDR2 SVGAGI (reference sequence). The CDR3 length is 13 residues. The V and J ends lost 0 bases and 2 bases respectively, with 5 bases between them.

V and J are TRBV20-1 and TRBJ2-3; D may be TRBD1 or TRBD2 (5 bases each). The CDR3 length is 16 residues. Germline loops: CDR1 DFQATT, CDR2 SNEGSKA (reference sequence). Trimming took 0 bases from V and 4 from J, leaving 17 bases between them. The CDR3 reads CSARDFTLGRADTQYF. The CDR3 DNA reads TGCAGTGCTAGAGACTTCACGTTGGGGCGGGCAGATACGCAGTATTTT.

The chain uses TRBV29-1 and TRBJ2-7; TRBD2 is a possible D gene (6 bases). V lost 5 bases to trimming and J lost 4 bases, with 15 bases between them. CDR1 and CDR2 from the germline V gene are SQVTM and ANQGSEA. CDR3 size: 13 residues. CDR3: CSVWTNGSYEQYF. The CDR3 nucleotides are TGCAGCGTTTGGACTAACGGGAGTTACGAGCAGTACTTC.

This clonotype was seen a few times. V gene TRBV5-1 combines with J gene TRBJ2-7, with D perhaps matching TRBD1 (5 bases). This CDR3 comprises 14 residues. Germline lookup yields CDR1 SGHRS and CDR2 YFSETQ. V gave up 4 bases and J gave up 0 bases, with 11 bases separating them. CDR3 in amino acids: CASSQDIPSYEQYF. The CDR3, as DNA: TGCGCCAGCAGCCAGGACATCCCCTCCTACGAGCAGTACTTC. The variable domain in full, completed from reference TRBV5-1 and TRBJ2-7, reads KAGVTQTPRYLIKTRGQQVTLSCSPISGHRSVSWYQQTPGQGLQFLFEYFSETQRNKGNFPGRFSGRQFSNSRSEMNVSTLELGDSALYLCASSQDIPSYEQYFGPGTRLTVT.